This TCR beta chain was captured by sequencing in a study of CD8 T cells in ankylosing spondylitis. General study results and limits: Several highly homologous variants formed a TCR beta motif that appeared characteristic of ankylosing spondylitis blood.

CDR3 length: 15 residues. The germline V gene has CDR1 LGHDT and CDR2 YNNKEL (reference sequence). V shed 6 bases, J shed 7 bases, and the junction held 11 bases outside the gene matches. This clonotype appeared a few times. No antigen is known for it. TCRdb used MiXCR to reprocess the 5' RACE reads, holding one entry per CDR3 protein. The table includes approximately 150,000 distinct CDR3 sequences, just over 9.5% detected once. The specimen sequenced was blood, either unsorted or a sorted T cell fraction (not recorded which). The TCR sequence derives from a female donor with ankylosing spondylitis or in good health (not recorded which). The chain uses TRBV3-1 and TRBJ2-1; 8 bases are shared with TRBD2. The CDR3 region is CASRLREGRINEQFF. CDR3 sequence (DNA): TGTGCCAGCAGACTCCGGGAGGGCCGTATTAATGAGCAGTTCTTC.